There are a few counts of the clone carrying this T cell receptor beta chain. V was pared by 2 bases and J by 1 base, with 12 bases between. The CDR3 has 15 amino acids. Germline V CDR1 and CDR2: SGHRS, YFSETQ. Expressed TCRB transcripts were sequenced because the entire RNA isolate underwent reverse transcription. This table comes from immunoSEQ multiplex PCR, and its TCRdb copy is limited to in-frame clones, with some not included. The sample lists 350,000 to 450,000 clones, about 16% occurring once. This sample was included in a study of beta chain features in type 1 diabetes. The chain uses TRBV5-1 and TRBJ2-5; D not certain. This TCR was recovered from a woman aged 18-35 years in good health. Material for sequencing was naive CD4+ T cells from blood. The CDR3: CASSLPPSTQETQYF. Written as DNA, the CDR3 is TGCGCCAGCAGCTTACCACCAAGCACCCAAGAGACCCAGTACTTC.